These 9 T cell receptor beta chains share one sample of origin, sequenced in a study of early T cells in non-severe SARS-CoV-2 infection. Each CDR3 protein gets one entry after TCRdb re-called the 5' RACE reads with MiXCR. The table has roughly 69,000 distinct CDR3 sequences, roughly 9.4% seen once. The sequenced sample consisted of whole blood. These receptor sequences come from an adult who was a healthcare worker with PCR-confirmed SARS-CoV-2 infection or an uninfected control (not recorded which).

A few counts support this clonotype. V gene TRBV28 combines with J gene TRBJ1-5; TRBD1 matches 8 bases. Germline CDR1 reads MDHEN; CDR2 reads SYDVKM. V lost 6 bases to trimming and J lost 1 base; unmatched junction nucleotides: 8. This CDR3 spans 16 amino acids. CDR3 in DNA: TGTGCCAGCAGCTCCGGACAGGGTAAGAGCAATCAGCCCCAGCATTTT. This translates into CASSSGQGKSNQPQHF. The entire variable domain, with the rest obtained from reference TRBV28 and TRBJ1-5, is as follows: DVKVTQSSRYLVKRTGEKVFLECVQDMDHENMFWYRQDPGLGLRLIYFSYDVKMKEKGDIPEGYSVSREKKERFSLILESASTNQTSMYLCASSSGQGKSNQPQHFGDGTRLSIL.

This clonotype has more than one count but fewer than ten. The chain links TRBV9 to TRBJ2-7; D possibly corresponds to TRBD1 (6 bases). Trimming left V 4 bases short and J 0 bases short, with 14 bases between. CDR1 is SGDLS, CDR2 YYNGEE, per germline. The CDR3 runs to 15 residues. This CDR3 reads CASSPRPGASYEQYF. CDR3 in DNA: TGTGCCAGCAGCCCCCGGCCAGGGGCCTCCTACGAGCAGTACTTC.

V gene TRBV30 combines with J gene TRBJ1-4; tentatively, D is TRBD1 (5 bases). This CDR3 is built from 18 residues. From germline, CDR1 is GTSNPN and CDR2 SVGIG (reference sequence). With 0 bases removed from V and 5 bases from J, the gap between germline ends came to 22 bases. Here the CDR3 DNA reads TGTGCCTGGAGTGTTTCAGCACAGGCTGGTATGCCCAATGAAAAACTGTTTTTT. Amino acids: CAWSVSAQAGMPNEKLFF.

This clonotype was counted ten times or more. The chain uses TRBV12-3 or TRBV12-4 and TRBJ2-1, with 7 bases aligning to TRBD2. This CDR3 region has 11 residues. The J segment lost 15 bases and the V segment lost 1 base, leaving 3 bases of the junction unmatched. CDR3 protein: CASSLGEGTFF. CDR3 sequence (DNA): TGTGCCAGCAGTTTAGGGGAGGGGACGTTCTTC.

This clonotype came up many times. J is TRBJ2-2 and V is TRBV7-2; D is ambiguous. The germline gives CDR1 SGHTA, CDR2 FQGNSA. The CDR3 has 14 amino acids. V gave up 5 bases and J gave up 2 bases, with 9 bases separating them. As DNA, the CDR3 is TGTGCCAGCAGCCCCCGGGCCAACACCGGGGAGCTGTTTTTT. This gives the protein CASSPRANTGELFF.

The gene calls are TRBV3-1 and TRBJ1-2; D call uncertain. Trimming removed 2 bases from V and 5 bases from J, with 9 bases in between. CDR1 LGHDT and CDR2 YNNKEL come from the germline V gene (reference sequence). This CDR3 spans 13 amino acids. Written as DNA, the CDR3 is TGTGCCAGCAGCCAAAGGGATCGGTATGGCTACACCTTC. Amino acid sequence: CASSQRDRYGYTF.

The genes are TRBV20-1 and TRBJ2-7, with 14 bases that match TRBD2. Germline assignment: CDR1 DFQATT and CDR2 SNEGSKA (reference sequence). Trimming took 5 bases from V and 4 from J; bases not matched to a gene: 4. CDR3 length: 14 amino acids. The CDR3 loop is CSALRTSGRYEQYF. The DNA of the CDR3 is TGCAGTGCTCTCCGGACTAGCGGGAGGTACGAGCAGTACTTC.

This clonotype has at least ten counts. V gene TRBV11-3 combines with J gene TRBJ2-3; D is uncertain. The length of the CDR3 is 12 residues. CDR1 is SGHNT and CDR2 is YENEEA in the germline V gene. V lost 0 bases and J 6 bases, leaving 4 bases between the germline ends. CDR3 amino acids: CASSLDADTQYF. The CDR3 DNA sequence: TGTGCCAGCAGCTTAGACGCGGATACGCAGTATTTT.

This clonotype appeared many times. CDR3 protein: CASSPDRSSYNEQFF. DNA for the CDR3: TGTGCCAGCAGCCCAGACAGAAGCTCCTACAATGAGCAGTTCTTC. The chain recombines TRBV2 with TRBJ2-1, with a possible D match to TRBD1 (5 bases). V gave up 6 bases and J gave up 0 bases, with 12 bases separating them. The CDR3 consists of 15 residues. Germline-derived CDR1 and CDR2 are SNHLY and FYNNEI.